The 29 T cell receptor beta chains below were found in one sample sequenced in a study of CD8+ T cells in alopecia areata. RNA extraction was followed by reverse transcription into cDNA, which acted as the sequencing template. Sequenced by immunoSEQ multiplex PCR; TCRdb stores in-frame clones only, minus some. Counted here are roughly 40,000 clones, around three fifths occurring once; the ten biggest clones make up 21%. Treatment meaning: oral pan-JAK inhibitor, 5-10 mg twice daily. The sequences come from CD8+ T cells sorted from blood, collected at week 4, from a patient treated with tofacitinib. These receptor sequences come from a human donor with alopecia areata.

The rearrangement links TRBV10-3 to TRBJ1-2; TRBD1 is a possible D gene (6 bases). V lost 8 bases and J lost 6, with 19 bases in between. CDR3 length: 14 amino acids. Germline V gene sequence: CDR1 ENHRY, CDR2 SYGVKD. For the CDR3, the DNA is TGTGCCATCGGGTTACAGGGACGGGACGATGGCTACACCTTC. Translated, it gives CAIGLQGRDDGYTF.

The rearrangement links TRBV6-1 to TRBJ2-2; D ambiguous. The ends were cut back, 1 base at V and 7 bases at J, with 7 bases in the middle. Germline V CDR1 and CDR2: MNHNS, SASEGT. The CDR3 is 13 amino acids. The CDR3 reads CASSEGRGGELFF. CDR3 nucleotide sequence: TGTGCCAGCAGTGAAGGGCGTGGCGGGGAGCTGTTTTTT.

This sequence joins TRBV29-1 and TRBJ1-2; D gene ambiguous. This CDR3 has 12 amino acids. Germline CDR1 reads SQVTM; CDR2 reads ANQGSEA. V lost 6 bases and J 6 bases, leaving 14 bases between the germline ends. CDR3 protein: CSVLDHPNGYTF. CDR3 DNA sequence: TGCAGCGTCCTCGACCATCCTAATGGCTACACCTTC.

CDR3 amino acids: CASSFRGFLQNEQFF. In DNA, the CDR3 is TGTGCCAGCAGCTTCCGGGGGTTCCTACAGAATGAGCAGTTCTTC. The rearrangement uses TRBV7-6 and TRBJ2-1; D may be TRBD2 (6 bases). Trimming pared 3 bases from V and 7 bases from J, leaving 16 bases between. The germline gives CDR1 SGHVS, CDR2 FNYEAQ. This CDR3 comprises 15 residues. Looking up the rest from reference TRBV7-6 and TRBJ2-1 gives the full variable domain: GAGVSQSPRYKVTKRGQDVALRCDPISGHVSLYWYRQALGQGPEFLTYFNYEAQQDKSGLPNDRFSAERPEGSISTLTIQRTEQRDSAMYRCASSFRGFLQNEQFFGPGTRLTVL.

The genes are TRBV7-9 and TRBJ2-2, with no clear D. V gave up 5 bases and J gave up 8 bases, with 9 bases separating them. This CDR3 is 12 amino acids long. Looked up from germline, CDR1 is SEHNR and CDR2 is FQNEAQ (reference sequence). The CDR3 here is CASSPRAGELFF. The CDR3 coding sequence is TGTGCCAGCAGCCCCAGAGCGGGGGAGCTGTTTTTT.

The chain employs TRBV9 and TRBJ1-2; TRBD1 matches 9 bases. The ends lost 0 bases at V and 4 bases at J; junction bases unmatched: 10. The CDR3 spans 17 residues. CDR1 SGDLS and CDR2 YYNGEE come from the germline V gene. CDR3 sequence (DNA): TGTGCCAGCAGCGTAGCTTCATCGGACAGGGGAGGCTATGGCTACACCTTC. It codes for CASSVASSDRGGYGYTF. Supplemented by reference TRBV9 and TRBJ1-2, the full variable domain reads DSGVTQTPKHLITATGQRVTLRCSPRSGDLSVYWYQQSLDQGLQFLIQYYNGEERAKGNILERFSAQQFPDLHSELNLSSLELGDSALYFCASSVASSDRGGYGYTFGSGTRLTVV.

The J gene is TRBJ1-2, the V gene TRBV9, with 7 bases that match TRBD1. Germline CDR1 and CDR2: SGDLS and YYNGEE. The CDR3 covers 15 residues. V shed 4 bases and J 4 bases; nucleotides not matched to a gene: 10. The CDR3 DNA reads TGTGCCAGCAGCCCCACAGGGGTTGGGACCTATGGCTACACCTTC. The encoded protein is CASSPTGVGTYGYTF.

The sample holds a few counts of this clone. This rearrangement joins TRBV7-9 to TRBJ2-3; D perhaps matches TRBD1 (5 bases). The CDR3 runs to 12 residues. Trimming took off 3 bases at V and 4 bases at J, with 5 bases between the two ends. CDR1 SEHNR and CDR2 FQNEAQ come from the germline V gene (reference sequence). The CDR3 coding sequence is TGTGCCAGCAGCTTGACAGCAGATACGCAGTATTTT. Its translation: CASSLTADTQYF.

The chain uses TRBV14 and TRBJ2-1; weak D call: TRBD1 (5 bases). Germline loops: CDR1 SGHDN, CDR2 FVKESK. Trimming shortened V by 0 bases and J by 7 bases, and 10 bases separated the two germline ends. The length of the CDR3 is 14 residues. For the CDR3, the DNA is TGTGCCAGCAGCCAAGACCGACAGAAAAATGAGCAGTTCTTC. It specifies CASSQDRQKNEQFF.

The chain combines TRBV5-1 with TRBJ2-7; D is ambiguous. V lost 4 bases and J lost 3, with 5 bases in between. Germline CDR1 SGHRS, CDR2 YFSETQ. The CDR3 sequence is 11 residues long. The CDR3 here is CASSVGYEQYF. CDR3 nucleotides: TGCGCCAGCAGCGTAGGCTACGAGCAGTACTTC.

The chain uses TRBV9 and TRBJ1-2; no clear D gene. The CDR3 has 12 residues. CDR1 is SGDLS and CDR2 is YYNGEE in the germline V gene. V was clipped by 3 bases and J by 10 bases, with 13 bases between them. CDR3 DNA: TGTGCCAGCAGCGATGAAAACGGTTTCTACACCTTC. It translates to CASSDENGFYTF.

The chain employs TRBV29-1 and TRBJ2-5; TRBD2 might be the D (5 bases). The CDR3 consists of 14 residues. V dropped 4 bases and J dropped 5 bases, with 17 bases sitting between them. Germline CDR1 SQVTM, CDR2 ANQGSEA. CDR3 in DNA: TGCAGCGTTGTCGAACCCCGGGGAAAGGAGACCCAGTACTTC. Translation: CSVVEPRGKETQYF. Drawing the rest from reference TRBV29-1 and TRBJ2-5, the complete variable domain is SAVISQKPSRDICQRGTSLTIQCQVDSQVTMMFWYRQQPGQSLTLIATANQGSEATYESGFVIDKFPISRPNLTFSTLTVSNMSPEDSSIYLCSVVEPRGKETQYFGPGTRLLVL.

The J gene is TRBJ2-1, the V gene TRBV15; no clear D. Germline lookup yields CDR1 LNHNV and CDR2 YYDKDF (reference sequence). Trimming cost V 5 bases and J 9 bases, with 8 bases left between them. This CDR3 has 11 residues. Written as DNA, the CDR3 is TGTGCCACCAGCTCCCTCCGTGAGCAGTTCTTC. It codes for CATSSLREQFF. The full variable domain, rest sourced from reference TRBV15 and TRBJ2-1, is DAMVIQNPRYQVTQFGKPVTLSCSQTLNHNVMYWYQQKSSQAPKLLFHYYDKDFNNEADTPDNFQSRRPNTSFCFLDIRSPGLGDTAMYLCATSSLREQFFGPGTRLTVL.

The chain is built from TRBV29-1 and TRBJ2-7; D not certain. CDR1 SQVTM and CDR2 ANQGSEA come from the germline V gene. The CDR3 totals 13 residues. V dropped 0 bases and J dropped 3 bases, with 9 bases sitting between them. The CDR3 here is CSVEDITDYEQYF. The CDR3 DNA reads TGCAGCGTTGAAGATATCACCGACTACGAGCAGTACTTC.

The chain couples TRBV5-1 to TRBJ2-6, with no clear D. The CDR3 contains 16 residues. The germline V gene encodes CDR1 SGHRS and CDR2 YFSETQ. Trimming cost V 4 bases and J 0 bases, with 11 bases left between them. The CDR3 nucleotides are TGCGCCAGCAGCATCCAATCGGGCTCTGGGGCCAACGTCCTGACTTTC. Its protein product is CASSIQSGSGANVLTF.

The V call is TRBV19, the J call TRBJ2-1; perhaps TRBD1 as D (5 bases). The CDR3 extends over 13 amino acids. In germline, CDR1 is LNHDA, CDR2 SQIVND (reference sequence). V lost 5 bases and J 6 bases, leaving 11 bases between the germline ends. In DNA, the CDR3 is TGTGCCAGTAGTGGGGCACCCGGCAATGAGCAGTTCTTC. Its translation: CASSGAPGNEQFF.

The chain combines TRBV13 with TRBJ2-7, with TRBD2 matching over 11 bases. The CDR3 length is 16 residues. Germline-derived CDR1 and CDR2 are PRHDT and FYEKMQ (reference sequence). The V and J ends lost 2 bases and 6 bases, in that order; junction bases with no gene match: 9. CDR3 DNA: TGTGCCAGCAGCTTAATGCTAGCGGGGGGATTGGGCGAGCAGTACTTC. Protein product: CASSLMLAGGLGEQYF.

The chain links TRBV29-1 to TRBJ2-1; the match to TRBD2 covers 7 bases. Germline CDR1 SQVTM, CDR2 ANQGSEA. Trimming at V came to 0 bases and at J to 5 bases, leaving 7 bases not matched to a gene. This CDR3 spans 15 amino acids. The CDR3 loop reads CSVEDHSGLDNEQFF. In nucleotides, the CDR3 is TGCAGCGTTGAAGACCATAGCGGGTTGGACAATGAGCAGTTCTTC.

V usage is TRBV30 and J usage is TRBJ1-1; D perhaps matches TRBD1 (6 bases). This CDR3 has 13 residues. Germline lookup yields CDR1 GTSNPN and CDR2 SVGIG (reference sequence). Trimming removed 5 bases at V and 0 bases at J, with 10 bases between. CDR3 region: CAWYRDLNTEAFF. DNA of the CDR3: TGTGCCTGGTACAGGGACCTGAACACTGAAGCTTTCTTT.

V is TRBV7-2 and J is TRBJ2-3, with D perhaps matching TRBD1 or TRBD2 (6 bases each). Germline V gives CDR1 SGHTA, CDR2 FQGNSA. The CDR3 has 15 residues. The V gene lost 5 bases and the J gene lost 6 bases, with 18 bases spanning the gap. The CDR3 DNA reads TGTGCCAGCAGCCCCAAGGGGGGCCGAGGGGATACGCAGTATTTT. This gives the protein CASSPKGGRGDTQYF.

The CDR3 bases are TGCGCCAGCAGCTTGGCCCCGGACAGGGCGGATGGCTACACCTTC. Translation: CASSLAPDRADGYTF. V is TRBV5-1 and J is TRBJ1-2; 8 bases are a match to TRBD1. After removal of 0 bases from V and 6 bases from J, the junction contained 7 bases not matched to a gene. Germline V gene sequence: CDR1 SGHRS, CDR2 YFSETQ. The CDR3 covers 15 residues.

Here the CDR3 reads CASSGPGHQPYEQYF. CDR3 DNA sequence: TGTGCCAGCAGTGGTCCGGGACACCAACCTTACGAGCAGTACTTC. The J gene is TRBJ2-7, the V gene TRBV5-6, with D possibly being TRBD1 (6 bases). V was trimmed by 5 bases and J by 4 bases, leaving 19 bases between them. The CDR3 is 15 amino acids. Germline CDR1 reads SGHDT; CDR2 reads YYEEEE.

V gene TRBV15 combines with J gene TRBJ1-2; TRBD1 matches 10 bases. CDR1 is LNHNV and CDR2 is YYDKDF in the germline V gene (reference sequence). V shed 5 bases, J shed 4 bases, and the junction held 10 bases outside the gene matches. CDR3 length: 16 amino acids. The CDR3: CATSSRPGTGAYGYTF. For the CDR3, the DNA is TGTGCCACCAGCTCCCGCCCCGGGACAGGGGCCTATGGCTACACCTTC.

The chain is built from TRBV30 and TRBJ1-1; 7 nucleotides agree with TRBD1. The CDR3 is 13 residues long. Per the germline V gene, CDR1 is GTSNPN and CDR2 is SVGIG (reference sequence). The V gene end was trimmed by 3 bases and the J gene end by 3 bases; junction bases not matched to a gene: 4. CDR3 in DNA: TGTGCCTGGAGGACAGGGCACGACACTGAAGCTTTCTTT. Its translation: CAWRTGHDTEAFF.

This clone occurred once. The CDR3 DNA sequence: TGTGCCAGCAGCCCGGGGGGGGAAGCCAAAAACATTCAGTACTTC. It specifies CASSPGGEAKNIQYF. The chain joins TRBV6-5 to TRBJ2-4; 8 nucleotides agree with TRBD2. The CDR3 covers 15 residues. The V gene end was trimmed by 6 bases and the J gene end by 0 bases; junction bases not matched to a gene: 4. Germline loops: CDR1 MNHEY, CDR2 SVGAGI.

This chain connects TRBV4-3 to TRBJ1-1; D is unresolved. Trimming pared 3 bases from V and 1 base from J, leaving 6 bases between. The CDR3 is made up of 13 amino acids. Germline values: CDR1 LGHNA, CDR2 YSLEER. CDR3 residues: CASSQSGNTEAFF. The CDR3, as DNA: TGCGCCAGCAGCCAGTCGGGGAACACTGAAGCTTTCTTT.

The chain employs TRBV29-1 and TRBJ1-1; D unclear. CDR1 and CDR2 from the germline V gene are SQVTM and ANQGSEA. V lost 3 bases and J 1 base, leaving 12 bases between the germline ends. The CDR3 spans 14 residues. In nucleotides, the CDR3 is TGCAGCGTTGAGTTTGGGCAAACGAACACTGAAGCTTTCTTT. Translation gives CSVEFGQTNTEAFF.

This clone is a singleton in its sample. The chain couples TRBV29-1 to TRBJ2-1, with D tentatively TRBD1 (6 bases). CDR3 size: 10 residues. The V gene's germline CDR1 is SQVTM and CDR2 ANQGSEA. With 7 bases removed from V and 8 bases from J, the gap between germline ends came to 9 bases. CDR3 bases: TGCAGCGGCTACAGGGATGAGCAGTTCTTC. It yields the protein CSGYRDEQFF.

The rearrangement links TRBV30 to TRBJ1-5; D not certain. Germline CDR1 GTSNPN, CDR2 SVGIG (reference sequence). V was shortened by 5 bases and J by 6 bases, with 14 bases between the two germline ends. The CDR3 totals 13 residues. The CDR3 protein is CAWGWGRGQPQHF. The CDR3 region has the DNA TGTGCCTGGGGTTGGGGTAGAGGTCAGCCCCAGCATTTT.